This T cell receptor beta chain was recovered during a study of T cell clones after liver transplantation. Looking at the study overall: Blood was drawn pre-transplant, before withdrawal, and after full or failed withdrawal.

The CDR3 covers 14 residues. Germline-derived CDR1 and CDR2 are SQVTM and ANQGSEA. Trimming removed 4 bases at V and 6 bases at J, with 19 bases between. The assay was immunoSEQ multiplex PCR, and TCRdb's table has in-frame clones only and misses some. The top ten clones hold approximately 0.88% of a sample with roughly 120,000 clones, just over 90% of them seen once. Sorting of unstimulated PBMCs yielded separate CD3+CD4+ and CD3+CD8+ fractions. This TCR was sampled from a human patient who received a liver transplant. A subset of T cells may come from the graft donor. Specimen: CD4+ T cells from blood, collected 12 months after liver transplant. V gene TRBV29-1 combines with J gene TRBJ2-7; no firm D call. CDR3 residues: CSVGMRTKGGEQYF. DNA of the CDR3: TGCAGCGTTGGGATGAGAACGAAAGGTGGCGAGCAGTACTTC.